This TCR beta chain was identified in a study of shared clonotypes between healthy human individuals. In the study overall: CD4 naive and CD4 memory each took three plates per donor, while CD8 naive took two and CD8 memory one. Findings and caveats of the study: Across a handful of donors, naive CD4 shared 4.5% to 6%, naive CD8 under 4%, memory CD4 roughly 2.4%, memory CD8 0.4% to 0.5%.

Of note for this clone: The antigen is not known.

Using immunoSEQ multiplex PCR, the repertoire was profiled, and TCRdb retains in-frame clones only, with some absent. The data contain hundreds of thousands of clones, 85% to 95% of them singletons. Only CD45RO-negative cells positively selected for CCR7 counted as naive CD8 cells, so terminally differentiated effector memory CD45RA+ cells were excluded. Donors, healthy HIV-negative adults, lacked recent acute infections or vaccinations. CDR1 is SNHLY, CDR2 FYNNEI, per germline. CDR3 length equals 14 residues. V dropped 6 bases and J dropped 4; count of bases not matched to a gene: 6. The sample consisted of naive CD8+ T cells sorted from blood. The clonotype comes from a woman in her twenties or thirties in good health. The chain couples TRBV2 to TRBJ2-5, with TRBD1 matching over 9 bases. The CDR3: CASRGGQGRETQYF. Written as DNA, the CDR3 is TGTGCCAGCAGGGGGGGACAGGGTAGAGAGACCCAGTACTTC.